These T cell receptor beta chains were read from a single sample in a study of T-cell memory formation after mild COVID-19. TCRdb analysed the 5' RACE reads with MiXCR anew, one entry per CDR3 protein. In the table there are hundreds of thousands of distinct CDR3 sequences, approximately 27% of which are singletons. Sample: PBMCs or a T cell subset sorted from them (not recorded which). The receptors were gathered from an adult woman who had mild COVID-19 (a few samples of this study predate the infection). Cell type and time point are not known. The CDR3 runs from the conserved cysteine through the conserved F or W. The D gene is left open where the match is weak. Clone size appears in some rows only: once, few, many, or a class for an expanded clone.

V gene,J gene,clone size,D gene,CDR3 length,CDR3 DNA,CDR3 protein
TRBV11-2,TRBJ2-1,few,TRBD2,17,TGTGCCAGCAGCCCCCAAAGCTGGCTCGGGGGGAACAATGAGCAGTTCTTC,CASSPQSWLGGNNEQFF
TRBV5-1,TRBJ2-1,-,TRBD2,17,TGCGCCAGCAGCGTCGGCGCACTAGCGGGAGGTGGTAATGAGCAGTTCTTC,CASSVGALAGGGNEQFF
TRBV6-1,TRBJ1-2,-,-,14,TGTGCCAGCATCGTGGACCCAAACCCCTATGGCTACACCTTC,CASIVDPNPYGYTF
TRBV7-6,TRBJ2-7,-,TRBD2,22,TGTGCCAGCAGCCCGTTTGGAGTGTCAGCCCAGTTAATAGCGGGGGGGCGCTACGAGCAGTACTTC,CASSPFGVSAQLIAGGRYEQYF
TRBV3-1,TRBJ2-5,-,-,14,TGTGCCAGCAGCCGTTCGGGACTGGAAGAGACCCAGTACTTC,CASSRSGLEETQYF
TRBV25-1,TRBJ2-7,-,-,13,TGTGCCAGCAGTTTTGAGGCGGGAAACGAGCAGTACTTC,CASSFEAGNEQYF
TRBV28,TRBJ1-3,few,-,12,TGTGCCAGCAGTTATCGTGGAAACACCATATATTTT,CASSYRGNTIYF
TRBV11-3,TRBJ2-1,few,-,14,TGTGCCAGCAGCGCCAGGGACGGCAGGTATGAGCAGTTCTTC,CASSARDGRYEQFF
TRBV27,TRBJ2-2,-,-,13,TGTGCCAGCAGTTTTCGACAAACCGGGGAGCTGTTTTTT,CASSFRQTGELFF
TRBV4-1,TRBJ1-1,-,TRBD1,13,TGCGCCAGCACCGTACAGGGGGGCACTGAAGCTTTCTTT,CASTVQGGTEAFF
TRBV20-1,TRBJ2-2,-,-,12,TGCAGTGCTAGAGGGGAGACCGGGGAGCTGTTTTTT,CSARGETGELFF
TRBV20-1,TRBJ1-5,-,-,14,TGCAGTGCCCCCGTGGGGGGCTGGGATCAGCCCCAGCATTTT,CSAPVGGWDQPQHF
TRBV21-1,TRBJ2-7,-,-,14,TGTGCCAGCAGCTACCGGACTAGTGGATACGAGCAGTACTTC,CASSYRTSGYEQYF
TRBV29-1,TRBJ1-1,-,TRBD1,15,TGCAGCGCCGCCGGGACAGGGGGCCGGGACACTGAAGCTTTCTTT,CSAAGTGGRDTEAFF
TRBV19,TRBJ1-1,-,-,15,TGTGCCAGTAGTGAAGCCGGGAGAACGAACACTGAAGCTTTCTTT,CASSEAGRTNTEAFF
TRBV7-9,TRBJ1-2,few,-,12,TGTGCCAGCAGCTTAAGGAGGGTCGGCTACACCTTC,CASSLRRVGYTF
TRBV30,TRBJ2-7,-,-,13,TGTGCCTGGAGCGGGGCCTGGGGTCGCGAGCAGTACTTC,CAWSGAWGREQYF
TRBV7-8,TRBJ1-3,-,-,17,TGTGCCAGCAGCAAGATAGGCCAGCGATACTCTGGAAACACCATATATTTT,CASSKIGQRYSGNTIYF
TRBV20-1,TRBJ2-7,few,TRBD1,14,TGCAGTGCCACAGCCGGGACAGATTTTTACGAGCAGTACTTC,CSATAGTDFYEQYF
TRBV5-5,TRBJ2-3,-,-,20,TGTGCCAGCACCCAAGGGGGGAGGCAGATCTGGATCCTTCGCACAGATACGCAGTATTTT,CASTQGGRQIWILRTDTQYF
TRBV5-1,TRBJ2-7,-,-,14,TGCGCCAGCACCGCGGGGGCTGGGGACGACGAGCAGTACTTC,CASTAGAGDDEQYF
TRBV12-3/TRBV12-4,TRBJ2-7,-,-,12,TGTGCCAGCAGTTCGCAGGGGGGAGAGCAGTACTTC,CASSSQGGEQYF
TRBV5-1,TRBJ2-7,few,TRBD1,16,TGCGCCAGCAGCCCCCCCGGGACAGGGAATGAGTACGAGCAGTACTTC,CASSPPGTGNEYEQYF
TRBV7-2,TRBJ2-1,-,TRBD2,18,TGTGCCAGCAGCTTAGTAGCGGGAGCCTTGGAGTCCTACAATGAGCAGTTCTTC,CASSLVAGALESYNEQFF
TRBV3-1,TRBJ2-2,-,TRBD2,16,TGTGCCAGCAGCCACCTTGGCGGGAGTGGTACCGGGGAGCTGTTTTTT,CASSHLGGSGTGELFF
TRBV3-1,TRBJ2-1,-,TRBD2,17,TGTGCCAGCAGCCAAGATTTTGAACTAGCGGGAGACAATGAGCAGTTCTTC,CASSQDFELAGDNEQFF
TRBV12-3/TRBV12-4,TRBJ2-4,once,-,12,TGTGCCAGCTCCGCCAGGGGAAACATTCAGTACTTC,CASSARGNIQYF
TRBV7-8,TRBJ1-5,few,TRBD1,15,TGTGCCAGCAGCCTTACAGGGGGTAGCAATCAGCCCCAGCATTTT,CASSLTGGSNQPQHF
TRBV7-6,TRBJ2-1,many,TRBD2,12,TGTGCCAGCAGCATACTAGCGGGGGAGCAGTTCTTC,CASSILAGEQFF
TRBV6-5,TRBJ2-5,-,TRBD1,15,TGTGCCAGCAGATCTACACAGGGGCGGAGAGAGACCCAGTACTTC,CASRSTQGRRETQYF
TRBV7-6,TRBJ2-2,-,TRBD1,19,TGTGCCAGCAGCCGGCGGGGGACAGGGGGTGGGGCGAACACCGGGGAGCTGTTTTTT,CASSRRGTGGGANTGELFF
TRBV18,TRBJ2-7,-,-,15,TGTGCCAGCTCACCACCTTCCCGGGGGTCCTACGAGCAGTACTTC,CASSPPSRGSYEQYF
TRBV12-3/TRBV12-4,TRBJ2-1,-,TRBD2,14,TGTGCCAGCAGTCGAATAAGCGGGGGGAATGAGCAGTTCTTC,CASSRISGGNEQFF
TRBV20-1,TRBJ2-5,-,TRBD2,16,TGCAGTGCTAGAGATGCGGTAGCGGGAGAGTCAGAGACCCAGTACTTC,CSARDAVAGESETQYF
TRBV5-6,TRBJ1-2,-,-,12,TGTGCCAGCAGCTCTGGACCGGGTGGCTACACCTTC,CASSSGPGGYTF
TRBV7-6,TRBJ2-2,few,-,14,TGTGCCAGCAGCTTCGCGGCAACCCAGGGGGAGCTGTTTTTT,CASSFAATQGELFF
TRBV19,TRBJ2-7,-,-,14,TGTGCCAGTAGTATAAAGTTCGTGGCCTACGAGCAGTACTTC,CASSIKFVAYEQYF
TRBV6-5,TRBJ2-7,few,TRBD2,16,TGTGCCAGCAGCCGATTGACTAGCGGGAGGGCCTACGAGCAGTACTTC,CASSRLTSGRAYEQYF
TRBV4-1,TRBJ1-2,-,-,14,TGCGCCAGCAGCCACCGGGTGGGAGGAAATGGCTACACCTTC,CASSHRVGGNGYTF
TRBV5-1,TRBJ2-1,few,TRBD2,14,TGCGCCAGCAGGCTTACCGGGGGGGCAGGTGAGCAGTTCTTC,CASRLTGGAGEQFF
TRBV19,TRBJ2-6,-,-,16,TGTGCCAGTAGTATCCCCCCGCTCTCTGGGGCCAACGTCCTGACTTTC,CASSIPPLSGANVLTF
TRBV15,TRBJ1-4,-,-,15,TGTGCCACCAGCTCTAGGGGAGGGGGAAGCGAAAAACTGTTTTTT,CATSSRGGGSEKLFF
TRBV9,TRBJ2-3,-,TRBD2,15,TGTGCCAGCAGCGCGACTAGCGGGGGGCGGGATACGCAGTATTTT,CASSATSGGRDTQYF
TRBV3-1,TRBJ2-3,-,-,11,TGTGCCAGCAGTATGGGTTATACGCAGTATTTT,CASSMGYTQYF
TRBV5-1,TRBJ1-1,-,-,13,TGCGCCAGCAGCTTGGCCCCGGACAGAGAAGCTTTCTTT,CASSLAPDREAFF
TRBV5-1,TRBJ2-5,-,-,14,TGCGCCAGCAGCTTAGCAGGGATTCGTGAGACCCAGTACTTC,CASSLAGIRETQYF
TRBV11-2,TRBJ1-1,few,-,14,TGTGCCAGCCCCCGGGTGACAGCGAACACTGAAGCTTTCTTT,CASPRVTANTEAFF
TRBV11-2,TRBJ2-3,-,TRBD1,13,TGTGCCAGCAGCCTGGACAGGCAGGATACGCAGTATTTT,CASSLDRQDTQYF
TRBV19,TRBJ1-1,-,-,16,TGTGCCAGTAGTATAAGCCGGGGACCTGGGCGCACTGAAGCTTTCTTT,CASSISRGPGRTEAFF
TRBV29-1,TRBJ1-4,-,-,13,TGCAGCGTTTATCCGCAGGGGTACGAAAAACTGTTTTTT,CSVYPQGYEKLFF
TRBV4-3,TRBJ2-3,few,-,18,TGCGCCAGCAGCCAAGTCCCTGGGCACTCCTTAGCGGTAGATACGCAGTATTTT,CASSQVPGHSLAVDTQYF
TRBV12-3/TRBV12-4,TRBJ1-3,-,-,15,TGTGCCAGCAGTTTCACAGGGACCACGGGAAACACCATATATTTT,CASSFTGTTGNTIYF
TRBV29-1,TRBJ1-1,few,-,14,TGCAGCGTTGTCCTTCGGGTGGTGGACACTGAAGCTTTCTTT,CSVVLRVVDTEAFF
TRBV7-9,TRBJ2-1,-,-,12,TGTGCCAGCAGCTTTGGCCCGCAGGAGCAGTTCTTC,CASSFGPQEQFF
TRBV15,TRBJ2-3,-,-,13,TGTGCCACCAGCAGAGGTTTCACAGATACGCAGTATTTT,CATSRGFTDTQYF
TRBV15,TRBJ2-1,-,-,14,TGTGCCACCAGCACAGGCCGGGCGCCCGATGAGCAGTTCTTC,CATSTGRAPDEQFF
TRBV10-3,TRBJ2-7,-,-,12,TGTGCCATCAGTGAAGGTGGATCCGAGCAGTACTTC,CAISEGGSEQYF
TRBV5-1,TRBJ1-5,-,-,13,TGCGCCAGCAGCTTGAATAAAGGTCAGCCCCAGCATTTT,CASSLNKGQPQHF
TRBV9,TRBJ1-1,few,-,15,TGTGCCAGCAGCGTAGATCGGATGGGGAGCACTGAAGCTTTCTTT,CASSVDRMGSTEAFF